This passage covers 21 T cell receptor beta chains from one sample sequenced in a study of T-cell memory formation after mild COVID-19. Via MiXCR, TCRdb re-called the 5' RACE reads, giving one row per CDR3 protein. The sample consists of fewer than 650,000 distinct CDR3 sequences, less than 25% of them appearing once. Input material: PBMCs or a T cell subset sorted from them (not recorded which). Receptors were obtained from an adult woman who had mild COVID-19 (a few samples of this study predate the infection). Cell type and time point are not known.

The chain couples TRBV5-1 to TRBJ1-1; unclear D gene. Trimming stripped 4 bases from V and 0 bases from J, with 16 bases between. The V gene's germline CDR1 is SGHRS and CDR2 YFSETQ. The CDR3 runs 16 residues. The CDR3 loop is CASSEMDPRLNTEAFF. In DNA, the CDR3 is TGCGCCAGCAGCGAAATGGACCCAAGATTGAACACTGAAGCTTTCTTT.

The chain couples TRBV15 to TRBJ2-7, with TRBD1 as a possible D gene (5 bases). Germline assignment: CDR1 LNHNV and CDR2 YYDKDF (reference sequence). Trimming shortened V by 0 bases and J by 3 bases, and 9 bases separated the two germline ends. This CDR3 has 14 amino acids. CDR3 bases: TGTGCCACCAGCAGAGAAAGGGGTATCTACGAGCAGTACTTC. It is translated as CATSRERGIYEQYF.

As DNA, the CDR3 is TGTGCCACCAGTGATCTAACTAGCGGGAGTGGTAATGAGCAGTTCTTC. Protein product: CATSDLTSGSGNEQFF. The chain carries TRBV24-1 and TRBJ2-1; 11 bases line up with TRBD2. Germline CDR1 KGHDR, CDR2 SFDVKD. The CDR3 has 16 amino acids. V gave up 3 bases and J gave up 7 bases; unmatched junction bases: 7.

The sample holds a few counts of this clonotype. The chain has TRBV29-1 and TRBJ2-7; possibly TRBD2 for D (5 bases). Germline CDR1 is SQVTM and CDR2 is ANQGSEA. Deletions cut 0 bases from V and 2 bases from J, with 11 bases between. CDR3 size: 14 residues. The CDR3: CSVEDEGGTYEQYF. The CDR3 DNA is TGCAGCGTTGAAGATGAGGGCGGAACCTACGAGCAGTACTTC.

V usage is TRBV11-2 and J usage is TRBJ1-2, with TRBD1 matching 10 bases. Germline lookup yields CDR1 SGHAT and CDR2 FQNNGV. V was clipped by 4 bases and J by 4 bases; unmatched bases: 12. The CDR3 spans 17 residues. The CDR3 DNA is TGTGCCAGCAGCTCAGTTTCTGGACAGGGGGGCGTCTATGGCTACACCTTC. It translates to CASSSVSGQGGVYGYTF.

The chain has TRBV15 and TRBJ2-5, with TRBD1 matching over 9 bases. Germline-derived CDR1 and CDR2 are LNHNV and YYDKDF (reference sequence). With V trimmed by 5 bases and J by 2 bases, 15 bases remained unmatched. This CDR3 spans 18 amino acids. CDR3 in DNA: TGTGCCACCAGCCCTATTACGTTGGACAGGGGCCATCAAGAGACCCAGTACTTC. It encodes CATSPITLDRGHQETQYF.

The gene calls are TRBV7-2 and TRBJ2-7; maybe TRBD2 (6 bases). With 3 bases removed from V and 6 bases from J, the gap between germline ends came to 15 bases. CDR1 and CDR2 from the germline V gene are SGHTA and FQGNSA. This CDR3 has 14 amino acids. CDR3 nucleotide sequence: TGTGCCAGCAGCTTCCGGGACTTTATAGGCGAGCAGTACTTC. Translation gives CASSFRDFIGEQYF. The full variable domain, completed using reference TRBV7-2 and TRBJ2-7, is GAGVSQSPSNKVTEKGKDVELRCDPISGHTALYWYRQSLGQGLEFLIYFQGNSAPDKSGLPSDRFSAERTGGSVSTLTIQRTQQEDSAVYLCASSFRDFIGEQYFGPGTRLTVT.

There are many counts of this clonotype. The rearrangement links TRBV20-1 to TRBJ1-5; D perhaps matches TRBD1 (6 bases). CDR1 DFQATT and CDR2 SNEGSKA come from the germline V gene (reference sequence). Trimming left V 4 bases short and J 6 bases short, with 16 bases between. The CDR3 sequence is 14 residues long. CDR3 in amino acids: CSAKSSRGGQPQHF. The CDR3, as DNA: TGCAGTGCTAAAAGTTCCAGGGGAGGTCAGCCCCAGCATTTT.

This chain links TRBV6-2 or TRBV6-3 with TRBJ2-3; 8 bases match TRBD2. The CDR3 spans 16 residues. V lost 6 bases and J lost 0; bases outside the gene matches: 8. Germline CDR1 is MNHEY and CDR2 is SVGEGT. The chain's CDR3 is CASSSRLATSTDTQYF. The CDR3 DNA sequence: TGTGCCAGCAGCTCCCGACTAGCGACTAGCACAGATACGCAGTATTTT.

The chain joins TRBV6-2 or TRBV6-3 to TRBJ2-7; 7 bases are shared with TRBD1. Germline CDR1 MNHEY, CDR2 SVGEGT. CDR3 length: 15 amino acids. V was clipped by 5 bases and J by 3 bases; unmatched bases: 10. The CDR3 here is CASSTSGTEHYEQYF. In DNA form, the CDR3 reads TGTGCCAGCAGTACCTCCGGGACAGAGCACTACGAGCAGTACTTC.

This chain connects TRBV12-3 or TRBV12-4 to TRBJ2-7; 11 bases are shared with TRBD2. V was pared by 4 bases and J by 9 bases, with 11 bases of the junction left unmatched. CDR3 length: 15 residues. This CDR3 reads CASSSRQLAGVGQYF. The CDR3 region has the DNA TGTGCCAGCAGTTCCCGCCAACTAGCGGGAGTAGGGCAGTACTTC.

This clonotype was picked up a small number of times. This chain links TRBV2 with TRBJ1-2; no reliable D call. CDR1 is SNHLY, CDR2 FYNNEI, per germline. CDR3 length: 15 residues. Trimming left V 2 bases short and J 0 bases short, with 10 bases between. CDR3 region: CASSERQQTNYGYTF. CDR3 nucleotides: TGTGCCAGCAGTGAACGGCAGCAGACTAACTATGGCTACACCTTC.

The rearrangement joins TRBV6-5 to TRBJ1-4; D is uncertain. The V and J ends lost 6 bases and 8 bases respectively, with 16 bases between them. The CDR3 has 14 amino acids. The germline gives CDR1 MNHEY, CDR2 SVGAGI. CDR3 residues: CASSLDGETEKLFF. The CDR3 DNA follows: TGTGCCAGCAGCCTAGACGGGGAAACAGAAAAACTGTTTTTT.

A few counts support this clonotype. The chain uses TRBV9 and TRBJ2-7, with a possible D match to TRBD1 (5 bases). Germline V gene sequence: CDR1 SGDLS, CDR2 YYNGEE. This CDR3 spans 15 amino acids. Trimming took off 0 bases at V and 0 bases at J, with 10 bases between the two ends. The CDR3 DNA follows: TGTGCCAGCAGCGTAGAAGGGGCAGGCTCCTACGAGCAGTACTTC. It is translated as CASSVEGAGSYEQYF.

The V call is TRBV5-1, the J call TRBJ2-5, with 15 bases matching TRBD2. The J segment lost 2 bases and the V segment lost 3 bases, leaving 5 bases of the junction unmatched. In germline, CDR1 is SGHRS, CDR2 YFSETQ. This CDR3 is built from 17 residues. CDR3 sequence: CASSSGTSGRQQETQYF. The CDR3 DNA reads as TGCGCCAGCAGCTCAGGGACTAGCGGGAGGCAGCAAGAGACCCAGTACTTC.

The chain is built from TRBV25-1 and TRBJ2-7, with D perhaps TRBD1 (5 bases). Germline V lookup: CDR1 MGHDK, CDR2 SYGVNS. V lost 6 bases to trimming and J lost 2 bases, with 11 bases between them. CDR3 length equals 13 residues. The CDR3 DNA sequence: TGTGCCAGCAGGGAGCAGGGTACCTACGAGCAGTACTTC. Translated: CASREQGTYEQYF.

The chain carries TRBV4-2 and TRBJ1-2; D is undetermined. The ends were cut back, 0 bases at V and 8 bases at J, with 10 bases in the middle. The CDR3 spans 13 residues. Germline CDR1 LGHNA, CDR2 YNFKEQ. The CDR3 DNA sequence: TGTGCCAGCAGCCAAGATCAGAACGCCGGCTACACCTTC. Encoded protein: CASSQDQNAGYTF.

This clonotype was observed a few times. The genes are TRBV5-6 and TRBJ1-4, with 9 bases identical to TRBD1. CDR1 is SGHDT and CDR2 is YYEEEE in the germline V gene. This CDR3 has 16 amino acids. J was trimmed by 7 bases and V by 1 base; bases with no gene match: 8. This chain's CDR3 is CASSLTRDRVTEKLFF. The CDR3 nucleotides are TGTGCCAGCAGCTTGACCCGGGACAGGGTGACTGAAAAACTGTTTTTT.

The chain carries TRBV2 and TRBJ2-1, with 11 bases aligning to TRBD2. The CDR3 covers 16 residues. The trim removed 8 bases at V and 9 bases at J, leaving 15 bases unmatched. Per germline, CDR1 SNHLY and CDR2 FYNNEI. The CDR3 here is CASRYSTSGASGEQFF. The CDR3 bases are TGTGCCAGCCGATATTCGACTAGCGGGGCCTCGGGTGAGCAGTTCTTC.

In its sample, this clonotype was seen a few times. In DNA form, the CDR3 reads TGTGCCAGCAGCGTCGGACACGCGAACACTGAAGCTTTCTTT. Translation gives CASSVGHANTEAFF. This chain links TRBV7-6 with TRBJ1-1; D might be TRBD1 (5 bases). The V and J ends lost 5 bases and 1 base respectively, with 11 bases between them. The CDR3 is 14 residues long. Germline lookup yields CDR1 SGHVS and CDR2 FNYEAQ. The full variable domain, in which reference TRBV7-6 and TRBJ1-1 provide the parts outside the CDR3, is GAGVSQSPRYKVTKRGQDVALRCDPISGHVSLYWYRQALGQGPEFLTYFNYEAQQDKSGLPNDRFSAERPEGSISTLTIQRTEQRDSAMYRCASSVGHANTEAFFGQGTRLTVV.

The chain couples TRBV18 to TRBJ2-1; 14 bases map to TRBD2. Trimming removed 8 bases from V and 9 bases from J; junction bases left unmatched: 6. This CDR3 contains 14 residues. The germline V gene has CDR1 KGHSH and CDR2 LQKENI. CDR3 nucleotides: TGTGCCAGCCTCCGGACTAGCGGGGGGAGTGAGCAGTTCTTC. Encoded protein: CASLRTSGGSEQFF.